The 30 T cell receptor beta chains given below trace back to one sample, sequenced in a study of blood T cell repertoires in COVID-19. Sequencing was performed with immunoSEQ multiplex PCR; in TCRdb, only in-frame clones are kept and a portion is missing. This table has about 160,000 clones, over 75% appearing once. Sequences were obtained from peripheral blood. Receptor source: a man aged 70 or older with acute or convalescent COVID-19.

The V and J genes are TRBV12-5 and TRBJ1-3; 9 positions match TRBD1. CDR1 and CDR2 (germline): LGHNT, FRNRAP. The CDR3 has 19 residues. The J segment lost 2 bases and the V segment lost 2 bases, leaving 13 bases of the junction unmatched. The CDR3 region is CASGLPMASGQGTGNTIYF. The CDR3 DNA reads as TGTGCTAGTGGTTTGCCCATGGCTTCGGGACAGGGAACTGGAAACACCATATATTTT.

This chain joins TRBV2 and TRBJ1-4; possible D gene TRBD1, 5 bases. This CDR3 has 14 residues. Germline values: CDR1 SNHLY, CDR2 FYNNEI. V dropped 6 bases and J dropped 7 bases, with 15 bases sitting between them. This CDR3 reads CASSREGIGEKLFF. The DNA for the CDR3 is TGTGCCAGCAGCAGGGAGGGAATAGGTGAAAAACTGTTTTTT.

V usage is TRBV11-3 and J usage is TRBJ2-7, with no clear D. Germline lookup yields CDR1 SGHNT and CDR2 YENEEA. The V end was cut by 1 base, the J end by 0 bases, with 13 bases between. The CDR3 length is 16 residues. As DNA, the CDR3 is TGTGCCAGCAGCTTAGGAGGTGGAGCCAGCTCCTACGAGCAGTACTTC. It codes for CASSLGGGASSYEQYF.

This clone has a handful of counts. V and J are TRBV28 and TRBJ2-7; 8 nucleotides match TRBD1. The V and J ends lost 2 bases and 2 bases, in that order; junction bases with no gene match: 5. CDR1 and CDR2 (germline): MDHEN, SYDVKM. The CDR3 sequence is 15 residues long. The CDR3 loop reads CASSLQGAIPYEQYF. CDR3 DNA: TGTGCCAGCAGTTTACAGGGGGCGATCCCCTACGAGCAGTACTTC.

The gene calls are TRBV30 and TRBJ1-2; possibly TRBD1 for D (6 bases). V lost 8 bases, J lost 8 bases, and 21 bases lay in between. The CDR3 length is 13 residues. CDR1 is GTSNPN, CDR2 SVGIG, per germline (reference sequence). The DNA of the CDR3 is TGTGCCGGGAACAGGGAGAATTCAGGCGGCTACACCTTC. It encodes CAGNRENSGGYTF. Complete variable domain (other parts from reference TRBV30 and TRBJ1-2): SQTIHQWPATLVQPVGSPLSLECTVEGTSNPNLYWYRQAAGRGLQLLFYSVGIGQISSEVPQNLSASRPQDRQFILSSKKLLLSDSGFYLCAGNRENSGGYTFGSGTRLTVV.

The chain uses TRBV2 and TRBJ2-7; maybe TRBD2 (5 bases). Per germline, CDR1 SNHLY and CDR2 FYNNEI. V gave up 4 bases and J gave up 2 bases, with 12 bases separating them. The CDR3 contains 14 residues. CDR3 sequence (DNA): TGTGCCAGCAGTGCGAGTAGCGTAGCCTACGAGCAGTACTTC. Translation gives CASSASSVAYEQYF.

The DNA for the CDR3 is TGTGCCAGCAGCCAGGGACAGGGGGGTAGGGATACGCAGTATTTT. It codes for CASSQGQGGRDTQYF. V is TRBV7-2 and J is TRBJ2-3; 11 nucleotides align to TRBD1. V dropped 5 bases and J dropped 6; count of bases not matched to a gene: 7. This CDR3 contains 15 residues. CDR1 and CDR2 (germline): SGHTA, FQGNSA.

V gene TRBV24-1 combines with J gene TRBJ2-2; a weak D match, TRBD1 (6 bases). This CDR3 has 15 residues. Germline CDR1 is KGHDR and CDR2 is SFDVKD. With 3 bases removed from V and 7 bases from J, the gap between germline ends came to 14 bases. The CDR3 DNA reads as TGTGCCACCAGTGATCGTAAGACAGGCCTCGGGGAGCTGTTTTTT. This translates into CATSDRKTGLGELFF.

The table lists this clone with a few counts. V is TRBV2 and J is TRBJ2-2, with D uncertain. The CDR3 is made up of 15 amino acids. The V gene lost 5 bases and the J gene lost 6 bases, with 16 bases spanning the gap. The germline CDR1 and CDR2 sequences are SNHLY and FYNNEI. CDR3 DNA sequence: TGTGCCAGCAGTTCGAGACTCGCCCTCCCCGGGGAGCTGTTTTTT. Translating it yields CASSSRLALPGELFF.

The chain carries TRBV30 and TRBJ2-7; 10 positions agree with TRBD2. This CDR3 is 14 amino acids long. Germline assignment: CDR1 GTSNPN and CDR2 SVGIG (reference sequence). J was trimmed by 5 bases and V by 5 bases; bases with no gene match: 9. The chain's CDR3 is CAWGSPSGSNEQYF. CDR3 coding DNA: TGTGCCTGGGGTAGCCCTAGCGGGAGTAACGAGCAGTACTTC. Full variable domain (missing parts from reference TRBV30 and TRBJ2-7): SQTIHQWPATLVQPVGSPLSLECTVEGTSNPNLYWYRQAAGRGLQLLFYSVGIGQISSEVPQNLSASRPQDRQFILSSKKLLLSDSGFYLCAWGSPSGSNEQYFGPGTRLTVT.

This sequence joins TRBV5-1 and TRBJ2-1, with 11 positions matching TRBD2. Germline CDR1 and CDR2: SGHRS and YFSETQ. J was trimmed by 0 bases and V by 1 base; bases with no gene match: 0. CDR3 length equals 16 residues. The CDR3 bases are TGCGCCAGCAGCTTGACTAGCGGGAGCTCCTACAATGAGCAGTTCTTC. Protein product: CASSLTSGSSYNEQFF.

DNA for the CDR3: TGTGCCAGCAGCCTAGTTGCACGGGATTCACCCCTCCACTTT. This sequence encodes CASSLVARDSPLHF. V gene TRBV6-5 combines with J gene TRBJ1-6; no reliable D call. Deletions cut 6 bases from V and 8 bases from J, with 14 bases between. The CDR3 loop spans 14 amino acids. Per germline, CDR1 MNHEY and CDR2 SVGAGI.

This clone was observed a handful of times. This rearrangement joins TRBV11-3 to TRBJ1-2; D is unresolved. Germline CDR1 reads SGHNT; CDR2 reads YENEEA. V shed 1 base and J shed 1 base, with 4 bases lying between them. The CDR3 contains 13 residues. CDR3 coding DNA: TGTGCCAGCAGCTTAGCCCTTAACTATGGCTACACCTTC. Translated: CASSLALNYGYTF.

This chain links TRBV7-9 with TRBJ1-5, with D possibly TRBD1 on 5 matching bases. The CDR3 contains 16 residues. The V end was cut by 5 bases, the J end by 1 base, with 15 bases between. Germline CDR1 SEHNR, CDR2 FQNEAQ (reference sequence). In DNA, the CDR3 is TGTGCCAGCAGCCGGTGGAGGGGTAGGAGCAATCAGCCCCAGCATTTT. Protein sequence: CASSRWRGRSNQPQHF.

The chain links TRBV30 to TRBJ1-2; weak D call: TRBD1 (5 bases). Germline V gene sequence: CDR1 GTSNPN, CDR2 SVGIG (reference sequence). V lost 5 bases and J lost 3, with 16 bases in between. The length of the CDR3 is 14 residues. For the CDR3, the DNA is TGTGCCTGGGGTCGTCAGGGCCTCTACTATGGCTACACCTTC. Encoded protein: CAWGRQGLYYGYTF.

This clone was recorded only once. The chain joins TRBV11-3 to TRBJ1-4; no reliable D call. V was shortened by 1 base and J by 7 bases, with 10 bases between the two germline ends. The germline V gene encodes CDR1 SGHNT and CDR2 YENEEA. This CDR3 comprises 14 residues. The CDR3 DNA reads as TGTGCCAGCAGCTTAGTGCCGTACGGTGAAAAACTGTTTTTT. This sequence encodes CASSLVPYGEKLFF.

J is TRBJ1-2 and V is TRBV29-1, with 8 bases aligning to TRBD1. Losses at the gene ends were 0 bases for V and 8 bases for J; bases not matched to a gene: 2. The CDR3 spans 12 residues. The germline V gene has CDR1 SQVTM and CDR2 ANQGSEA. The CDR3 spells CSVEDRGRGYTF. The CDR3 DNA reads TGCAGCGTTGAAGACAGGGGGCGAGGCTACACCTTC. Combining the CDR3 with reference TRBV29-1 and TRBJ1-2 gives the whole variable domain SAVISQKPSRDICQRGTSLTIQCQVDSQVTMMFWYRQQPGQSLTLIATANQGSEATYESGFVIDKFPISRPNLTFSTLTVSNMSPEDSSIYLCSVEDRGRGYTFGSGTRLTVV.

This rearrangement joins TRBV6-4 to TRBJ1-4; unclear D gene. The CDR3 runs to 15 residues. V lost 0 bases to trimming and J lost 8 bases, with 13 bases between them. Germline CDR1 is MRHNA and CDR2 is SNTAGT. CDR3 sequence (DNA): TGTGCCAGCAGTGACTCATACCGGGTAGAGGAAAAACTGTTTTTT. Translated: CASSDSYRVEEKLFF.

A single count supports this clone. The genes are TRBV2 and TRBJ1-1; D not certain. Trimming pared 5 bases from V and 1 base from J, leaving 8 bases between. The CDR3 is 13 residues long. CDR1 is SNHLY and CDR2 is FYNNEI in the germline V gene. DNA for the CDR3: TGTGCCAGCAGTCAGTCCCCGAACACTGAAGCTTTCTTT. Translation gives CASSQSPNTEAFF.

The gene calls are TRBV20-1 and TRBJ1-1; D unresolved. This CDR3 is built from 11 residues. Germline assignment: CDR1 DFQATT and CDR2 SNEGSKA (reference sequence). Trimming removed 4 bases at V and 4 bases at J, with 7 bases between. The DNA of the CDR3 is TGCAGTGCTACGAGGGCCACTGAAGCTTTCTTT. Protein sequence: CSATRATEAFF.

This chain connects TRBV27 to TRBJ2-7, with TRBD2 matching over 12 bases. This CDR3 comprises 16 residues. V dropped 6 bases and J dropped 5; count of bases not matched to a gene: 11. In germline, CDR1 is MNHEY, CDR2 SMNVEV (reference sequence). CDR3 in DNA: TGTGCCAGCAGCTCATGGACTAGCGGGACGATGGACGAGCAGTACTTC. This codes for CASSSWTSGTMDEQYF.

V gene TRBV11-3 combines with J gene TRBJ1-2; D perhaps matches TRBD1 (5 bases). The V end was cut by 1 base, the J end by 6 bases, with 15 bases between. This CDR3 is built from 15 residues. CDR1 is SGHNT, CDR2 YENEEA, per germline. The CDR3, as DNA: TGTGCCAGCAGCTTAGGGTTGCGGGGACTGGATGGCTACACCTTC. This codes for CASSLGLRGLDGYTF.

The genes are TRBV21-1 and TRBJ2-1; TRBD2, the D gene given by the table, was not confirmed from the DNA. TRBV21-1 is a recognized pseudogene. This CDR3 is built from 15 residues. CDR3 bases: TGTGCCAGCAGCACCGCGGTGGGTTCCTACAATGAGCAGTTCTTC. It is translated as CASSTAVGSYNEQFF.

The V and J genes are TRBV24-1 and TRBJ2-2, with 8 bases identical to TRBD2. Per germline, CDR1 KGHDR and CDR2 SFDVKD. The CDR3 consists of 15 residues. V dropped 4 bases and J dropped 5; count of bases not matched to a gene: 5. The CDR3 loop reads CATSDTGGRTGELFF. The CDR3 DNA reads as TGTGCCACCAGTGACACGGGAGGGCGGACCGGGGAGCTGTTTTTT.

The rearrangement uses TRBV30 and TRBJ1-4; 8 bases are shared with TRBD1. The CDR3 spans 20 residues. Germline assignment: CDR1 GTSNPN and CDR2 SVGIG (reference sequence). The J segment lost 3 bases and the V segment lost 1 base, leaving 19 bases of the junction unmatched. The CDR3 DNA sequence: TGTGCCTGGAGTGGCGGGGCAGGGGGCGAGGAGGCGCGGGCTAATGAAAAACTGTTTTTT. Translating gives CAWSGGAGGEEARANEKLFF. Together with reference TRBV30 and TRBJ1-4, the CDR3 gives the full variable domain: SQTIHQWPATLVQPVGSPLSLECTVEGTSNPNLYWYRQAAGRGLQLLFYSVGIGQISSEVPQNLSASRPQDRQFILSSKKLLLSDSGFYLCAWSGGAGGEEARANEKLFFGSGTQLSVL.

This clone has a handful of counts. This chain joins TRBV10-3 and TRBJ1-2; TRBD1 aligns across 8 bases. Per germline, CDR1 ENHRY and CDR2 SYGVKD. Losses at the gene ends were 6 bases for V and 7 bases for J; bases not matched to a gene: 10. This CDR3 has 14 amino acids. Written as DNA, the CDR3 is TGTGCCATCAGCACGACAGGGGCGAAGAGTGGCTACACCTTC. It is translated as CAISTTGAKSGYTF.

The V and J genes are TRBV2 and TRBJ1-5, with a tentative D call TRBD1 (5 bases). Trimming stripped 8 bases from V and 9 bases from J, with 14 bases between. The CDR3 runs to 12 residues. Germline lookup yields CDR1 SNHLY and CDR2 FYNNEI. CDR3 protein: CASRGEALPQHF. In DNA form, the CDR3 reads TGTGCCAGCCGGGGGGAGGCCCTGCCCCAGCATTTT.

There are many counts of this clone. The J gene is TRBJ1-5, the V gene TRBV7-9; the D gene is possibly TRBD1 (5 bases). Per the germline V gene, CDR1 is SEHNR and CDR2 is FQNEAQ (reference sequence). V was pared by 3 bases and J by 7 bases, with 10 bases between. CDR3 size: 13 residues. The CDR3 bases are TGTGCCAGCAGCTTGAGAAAGGGGCAGCCCCAGCATTTT. Protein product: CASSLRKGQPQHF.

V gene TRBV14 combines with J gene TRBJ2-1; TRBD2 agrees at 11 bases. V gave up 1 base and J gave up 9 bases; unmatched junction bases: 14. Germline values: CDR1 SGHDN, CDR2 FVKESK. The CDR3 has 18 amino acids. CDR3 residues: CASSQGPTLAGGPVEQFF. The CDR3, as DNA: TGTGCCAGCAGCCAAGGGCCCACATTAGCGGGGGGGCCAGTTGAGCAGTTCTTC.

The chain combines TRBV5-8 with TRBJ2-1; 9 bases fit TRBD2. This CDR3 is 14 amino acids long. The V gene end was trimmed by 2 bases and the J gene end by 8 bases; junction bases not matched to a gene: 5. Germline CDR1 SGHTS, CDR2 YDEGEE. The CDR3 DNA follows: TGTGCCAGCAGCTTTAGCGGGAGTTCCGATGAGCAGTTCTTC. Translation: CASSFSGSSDEQFF.